Detailed here is one TCR beta chain. This sample was taken from a study of T cell changes during pregnancy in multiple sclerosis. Per germline, CDR1 LNHDA and CDR2 SQIVND (reference sequence). V was cut by 4 bases and J by 4 bases, with 14 bases left in between. This CDR3 region has 15 residues. The method was immunoSEQ multiplex PCR; TCRdb's version includes in-frame clones alone and lacks a portion of them. Among approximately 70,000 clones listed, about 90% were seen once. The source material was peripheral blood, sampled in the second trimester of pregnancy. The chain carries TRBV19 and TRBJ1-5, with a weak D call TRBD1 (6 bases). The origin of this receptor is a female donor in good health, enrolled as a control in a pregnancy study. CDR3 bases: TGTGCCAGTAGTAGTTACAGGGACGGGAATCAGCCCCAGCATTTT. It yields the protein CASSSYRDGNQPQHF.